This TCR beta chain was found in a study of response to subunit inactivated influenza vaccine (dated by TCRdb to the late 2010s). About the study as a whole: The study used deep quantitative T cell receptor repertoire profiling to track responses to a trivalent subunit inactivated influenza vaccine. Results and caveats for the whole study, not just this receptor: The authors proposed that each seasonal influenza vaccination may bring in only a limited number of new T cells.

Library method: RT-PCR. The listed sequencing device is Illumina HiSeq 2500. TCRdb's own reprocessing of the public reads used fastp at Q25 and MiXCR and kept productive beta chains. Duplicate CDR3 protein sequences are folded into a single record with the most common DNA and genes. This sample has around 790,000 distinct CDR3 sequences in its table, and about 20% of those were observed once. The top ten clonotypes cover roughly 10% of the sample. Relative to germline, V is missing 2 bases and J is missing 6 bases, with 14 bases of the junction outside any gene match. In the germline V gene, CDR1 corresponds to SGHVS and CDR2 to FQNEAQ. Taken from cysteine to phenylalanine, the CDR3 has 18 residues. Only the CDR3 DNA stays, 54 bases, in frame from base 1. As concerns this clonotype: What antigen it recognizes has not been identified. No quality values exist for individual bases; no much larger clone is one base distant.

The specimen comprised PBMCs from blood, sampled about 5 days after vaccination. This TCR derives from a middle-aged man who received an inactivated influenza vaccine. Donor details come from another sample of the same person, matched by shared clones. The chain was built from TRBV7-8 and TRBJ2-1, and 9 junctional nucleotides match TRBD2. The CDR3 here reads CASSLIRTSATTPNEQFF. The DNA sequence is TGTGCCAGCAGCTTAATTCGGACTAGCGCAACCACGCCCAATGAGCAGTTCTTC.